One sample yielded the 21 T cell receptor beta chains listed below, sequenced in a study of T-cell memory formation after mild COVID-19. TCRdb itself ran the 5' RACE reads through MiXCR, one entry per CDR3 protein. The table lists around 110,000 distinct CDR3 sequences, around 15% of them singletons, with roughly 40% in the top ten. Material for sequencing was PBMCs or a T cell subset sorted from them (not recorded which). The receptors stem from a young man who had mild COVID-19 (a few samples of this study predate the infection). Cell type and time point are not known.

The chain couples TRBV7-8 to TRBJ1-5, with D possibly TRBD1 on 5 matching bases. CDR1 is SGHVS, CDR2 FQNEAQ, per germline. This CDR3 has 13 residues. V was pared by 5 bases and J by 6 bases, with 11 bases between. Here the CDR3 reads CASSTQGFQPQHF. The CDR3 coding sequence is TGTGCCAGCAGCACGCAGGGTTTTCAGCCCCAGCATTTT. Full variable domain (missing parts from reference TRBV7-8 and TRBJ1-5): GAGVSQSPRYKVAKRGQDVALRCDPISGHVSLFWYQQALGQGPEFLTYFQNEAQLDKSGLPSDRFFAERPEGSVSTLKIQRTQQEDSAVYLCASSTQGFQPQHFGDGTRLSIL.

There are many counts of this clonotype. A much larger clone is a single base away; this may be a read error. As DNA, the CDR3 is TGTGCCAGCAGCCAAACTAGCGGGGGGGCCAATGAGCAGTTCTTC. Translation gives CASSQTSGGANEQFF. The chain combines TRBV4-2 with TRBJ2-1; 13 bases align to TRBD2. This CDR3 spans 15 amino acids. Germline V lookup: CDR1 LGHNA, CDR2 YNFKEQ. J gave up 6 bases and V 2 bases, and 1 base lay outside the gene matches.

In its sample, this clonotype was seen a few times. The CDR3 sequence is CASASANTGELFF. CDR3 in DNA: TGTGCCAGCGCCTCAGCTAACACCGGGGAGCTGTTTTTT. The chain is built from TRBV6-2 or TRBV6-3 and TRBJ2-2; D remains ambiguous. V dropped 8 bases and J dropped 2 bases, with 9 bases sitting between them. The germline V gene has CDR1 MNHEY and CDR2 SVGEGT. The CDR3 has 13 residues.

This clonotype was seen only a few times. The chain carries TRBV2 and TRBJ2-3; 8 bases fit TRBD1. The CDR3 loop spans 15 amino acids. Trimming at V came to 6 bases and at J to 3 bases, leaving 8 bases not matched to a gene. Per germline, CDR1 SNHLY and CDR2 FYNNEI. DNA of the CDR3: TGTGCCAGCAGCGACAGGGGCAGGGAAACAGATACGCAGTATTTT. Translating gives CASSDRGRETDTQYF.

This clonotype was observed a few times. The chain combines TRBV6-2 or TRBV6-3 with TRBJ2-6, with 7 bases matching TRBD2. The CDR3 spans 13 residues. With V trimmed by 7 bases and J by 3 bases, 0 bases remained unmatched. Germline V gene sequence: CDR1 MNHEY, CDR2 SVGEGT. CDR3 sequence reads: CASKRDGANVLTF. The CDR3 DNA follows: TGTGCCAGCAAGCGGGATGGGGCCAACGTCCTGACTTTC.

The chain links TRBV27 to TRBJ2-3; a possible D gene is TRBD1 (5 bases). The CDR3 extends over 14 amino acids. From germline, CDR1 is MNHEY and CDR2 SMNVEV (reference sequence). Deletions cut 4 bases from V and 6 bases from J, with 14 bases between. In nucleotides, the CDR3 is TGTGCCAGCAGTTCCTCACAGGCCGGGGATACGCAGTATTTT. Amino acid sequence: CASSSSQAGDTQYF.

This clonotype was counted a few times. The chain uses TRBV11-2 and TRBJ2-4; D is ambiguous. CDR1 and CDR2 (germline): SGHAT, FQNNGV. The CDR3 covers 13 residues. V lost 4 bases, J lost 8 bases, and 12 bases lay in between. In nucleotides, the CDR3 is TGTGCCAGCAGCTCAGAGTCTTGGGACATTCAGTACTTC. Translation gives CASSSESWDIQYF.

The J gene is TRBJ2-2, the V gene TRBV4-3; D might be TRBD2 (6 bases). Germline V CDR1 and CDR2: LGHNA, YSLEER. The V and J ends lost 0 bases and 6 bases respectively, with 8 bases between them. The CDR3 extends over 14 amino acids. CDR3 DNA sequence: TGCGCCAGCAGCCAAGATGGCGGGGCCGGGGAGCTGTTTTTT. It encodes CASSQDGGAGELFF.

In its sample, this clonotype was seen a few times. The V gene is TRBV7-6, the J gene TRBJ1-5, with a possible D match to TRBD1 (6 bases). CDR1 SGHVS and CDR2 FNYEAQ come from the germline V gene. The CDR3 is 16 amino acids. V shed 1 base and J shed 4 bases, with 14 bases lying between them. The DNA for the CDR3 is TGTGCCAGCAGCTTAGGGGCAGGGGCCCTAAATCAGCCCCAGCATTTT. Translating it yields CASSLGAGALNQPQHF.

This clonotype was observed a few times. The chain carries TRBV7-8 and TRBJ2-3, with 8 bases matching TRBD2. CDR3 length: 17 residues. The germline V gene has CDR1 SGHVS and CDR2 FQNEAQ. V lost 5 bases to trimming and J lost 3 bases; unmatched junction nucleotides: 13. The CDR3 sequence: CASSLNRAGGLTDTQYF. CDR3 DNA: TGTGCCAGCAGCCTAAACCGTGCGGGGGGTTTAACAGATACGCAGTATTTT.

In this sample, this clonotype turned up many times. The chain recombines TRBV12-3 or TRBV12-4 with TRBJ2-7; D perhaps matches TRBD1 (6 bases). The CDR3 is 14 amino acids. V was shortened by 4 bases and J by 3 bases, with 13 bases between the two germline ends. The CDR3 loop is CASSSPGQFYEQYF. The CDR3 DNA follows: TGTGCCAGCAGTTCTCCCGGACAGTTCTACGAGCAGTACTTC.

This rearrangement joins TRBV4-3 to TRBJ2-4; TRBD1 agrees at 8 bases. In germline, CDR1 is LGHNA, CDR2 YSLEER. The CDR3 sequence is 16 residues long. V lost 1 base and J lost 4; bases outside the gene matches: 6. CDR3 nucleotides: TGCGCCAGCAGCCAAGCAGGGGGCGCCCGGAAAAACATTCAGTACTTC. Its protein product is CASSQAGGARKNIQYF.

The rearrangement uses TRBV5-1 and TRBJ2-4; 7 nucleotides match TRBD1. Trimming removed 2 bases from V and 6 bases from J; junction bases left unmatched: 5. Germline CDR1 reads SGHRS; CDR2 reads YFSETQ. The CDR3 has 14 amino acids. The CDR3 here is CASSLEQGSNIQYF. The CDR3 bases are TGCGCCAGCAGCTTAGAACAGGGGTCAAACATTCAGTACTTC.

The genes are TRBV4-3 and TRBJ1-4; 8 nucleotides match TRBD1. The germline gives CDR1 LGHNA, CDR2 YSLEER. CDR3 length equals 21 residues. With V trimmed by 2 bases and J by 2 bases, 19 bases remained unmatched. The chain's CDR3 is CASSQTIVQGGGWATNEKLFF. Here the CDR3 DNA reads TGCGCCAGCAGCCAAACCATCGTACAGGGGGGAGGATGGGCGACTAATGAAAAACTGTTTTTT.

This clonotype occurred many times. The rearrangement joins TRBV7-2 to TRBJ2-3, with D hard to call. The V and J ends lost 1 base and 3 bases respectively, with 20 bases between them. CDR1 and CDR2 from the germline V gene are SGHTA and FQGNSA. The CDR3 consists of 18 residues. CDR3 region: CASSLVSPYSFGTDTQYF. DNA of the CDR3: TGTGCCAGCAGCTTAGTTTCGCCGTACTCTTTCGGGACAGATACGCAGTATTTT.

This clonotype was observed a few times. The CDR3 DNA reads as TGCGCCAGCAGCAACACACACCGACAGTACACCGGGGAGCTGTTTTTT. Translating it yields CASSNTHRQYTGELFF. This chain joins TRBV5-1 and TRBJ2-2, with D perhaps matching TRBD1 (5 bases). The V gene's germline CDR1 is SGHRS and CDR2 YFSETQ. V was trimmed by 4 bases and J by 3 bases, leaving 16 bases between them. The CDR3 runs to 16 residues.

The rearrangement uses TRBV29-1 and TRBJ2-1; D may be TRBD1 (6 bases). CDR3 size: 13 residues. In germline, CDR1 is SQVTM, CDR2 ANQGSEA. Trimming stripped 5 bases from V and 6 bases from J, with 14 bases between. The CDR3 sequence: CSVSLGAFNEQFF. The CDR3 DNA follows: TGCAGCGTTAGTCTGGGGGCATTCAATGAGCAGTTCTTC.

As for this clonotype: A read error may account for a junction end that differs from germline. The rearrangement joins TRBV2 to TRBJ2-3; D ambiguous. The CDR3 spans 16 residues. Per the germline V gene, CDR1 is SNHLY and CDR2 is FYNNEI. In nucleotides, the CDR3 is TGTGCAAGCAGGAGCCCCGGAGACCGGGCCACAGATACGCAGTATTTT. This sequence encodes CASRSPGDRATDTQYF.

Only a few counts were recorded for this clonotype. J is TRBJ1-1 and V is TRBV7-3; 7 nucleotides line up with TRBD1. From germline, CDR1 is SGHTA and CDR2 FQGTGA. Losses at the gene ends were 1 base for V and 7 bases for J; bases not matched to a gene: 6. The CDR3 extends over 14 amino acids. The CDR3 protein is CASSLISGGGEAFF. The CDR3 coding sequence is TGTGCCAGCAGCTTAATTTCAGGGGGTGGTGAAGCTTTCTTT.

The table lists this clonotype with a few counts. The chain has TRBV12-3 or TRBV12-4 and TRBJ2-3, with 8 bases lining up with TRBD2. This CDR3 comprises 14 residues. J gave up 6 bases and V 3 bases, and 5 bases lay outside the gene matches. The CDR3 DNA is TGTGCCAGCAGTTTGGGACTAGGGTTCGATACGCAGTATTTT. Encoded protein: CASSLGLGFDTQYF.

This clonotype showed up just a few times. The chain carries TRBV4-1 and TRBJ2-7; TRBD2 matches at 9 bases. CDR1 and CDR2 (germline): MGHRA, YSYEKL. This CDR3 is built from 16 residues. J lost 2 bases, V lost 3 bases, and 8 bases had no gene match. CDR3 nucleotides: TGCGCCAGCAGCCAGCACGCAGCGGGGGGCCCCTACGAGCAGTACTTC. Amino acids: CASSQHAAGGPYEQYF.